These 5 T cell receptor beta chains were all obtained from the same sample, sequenced in a study of shared clonotypes between healthy human individuals. Method: immunoSEQ multiplex PCR; TCRdb's copy keeps in-frame clones and lacks some. Here the sample spans approximately 1,500,000 clones, approximately 98% being singletons. Specimen: naive CD4+ T cells sorted from blood. Subset of the sample: CD45RA+ positively selected. The receptors derive from a man aged 25-40 years in good health.

This clone was seen once. The genes are TRBV9 and TRBJ1-4; no clear D. Trimming left V 0 bases short and J 7 bases short, with 10 bases between. Germline CDR1 is SGDLS and CDR2 is YYNGEE. This CDR3 has 14 amino acids. The CDR3 loop is CASSVGRVREKLFF. DNA for the CDR3: TGTGCCAGCAGCGTAGGGAGGGTTCGTGAAAAACTGTTTTTT.

The chain carries TRBV10-2 and TRBJ2-2; D uncertain. Germline V lookup: CDR1 WSHSY, CDR2 SAAADI. Trimming removed 5 bases from V and 3 bases from J, with 4 bases in between. There are 12 residues in the CDR3. The CDR3 sequence: CASSLDTGELFF. DNA for the CDR3: TGCGCCAGCAGTTTGGACACCGGGGAGCTGTTTTTT.

V gene TRBV21-1 combines with J gene TRBJ2-3. TRBV21-1 is noted as a pseudogene. The CDR3 contains 16 residues. CDR3 in amino acids: CASSKMDRLGTDTQYF. The CDR3 DNA is TGTGCCAGCAGCAAGATGGACAGACTAGGGACAGATACGCAGTATTTT.

In DNA, the CDR3 is TGTGCCAGCAGTCTCTACGTGGGGGTAGGTCAGCCCCAGCATTTT. Protein product: CASSLYVGVGQPQHF. V gene TRBV2 combines with J gene TRBJ1-5; a weak D match, TRBD1 (5 bases). The CDR3 length is 15 residues. V lost 5 bases to trimming and J lost 6 bases, with 17 bases between them. In germline, CDR1 is SNHLY, CDR2 FYNNEI. Based on the CDR3 plus reference TRBV2 and TRBJ1-5, the full variable domain is EPEVTQTPSHQVTQMGQEVILRCVPISNHLYFYWYRQILGQKVEFLVSFYNNEISEKSEIFDDQFSVERPDGSNFTLKIRSTKLEDSAMYFCASSLYVGVGQPQHFGDGTRLSIL.

The gene calls are TRBV5-6 and TRBJ1-3, with unresolved D. The CDR3 contains 14 residues. V was clipped by 1 base and J by 3 bases, with 8 bases between them. In germline, CDR1 is SGHDT, CDR2 YYEEEE. The CDR3 protein is CASSLLGFGNTIYF. Written as DNA, the CDR3 is TGTGCCAGCAGCTTGTTGGGGTTTGGAAACACCATATATTTT. Combining the CDR3 with reference TRBV5-6 and TRBJ1-3 gives the whole variable domain DAGVTQSPTHLIKTRGQQVTLRCSPKSGHDTVSWYQQALGQGPQFIFQYYEEEERQRGNFPDRFSGHQFPNYSSELNVNALLLGDSALYLCASSLLGFGNTIYFGEGSWLTVV.